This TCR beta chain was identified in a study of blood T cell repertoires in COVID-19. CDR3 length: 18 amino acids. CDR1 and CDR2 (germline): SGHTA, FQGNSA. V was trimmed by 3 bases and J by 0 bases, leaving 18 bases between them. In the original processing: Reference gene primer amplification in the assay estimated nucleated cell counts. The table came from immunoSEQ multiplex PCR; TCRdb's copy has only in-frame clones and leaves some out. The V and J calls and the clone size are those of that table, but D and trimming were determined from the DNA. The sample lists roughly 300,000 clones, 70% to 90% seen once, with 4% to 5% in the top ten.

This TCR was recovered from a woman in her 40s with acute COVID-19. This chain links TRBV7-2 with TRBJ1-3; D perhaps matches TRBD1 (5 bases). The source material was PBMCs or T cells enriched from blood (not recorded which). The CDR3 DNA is TGTGCCAGCAGCTTGTTTGGGACTTCGATTAACTCTGGAAACACCATATATTTT. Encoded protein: CASSLFGTSINSGNTIYF.